Listed here are 7 T cell receptor beta chains from one sample, sequenced in a study of CD8+ T cells in alopecia areata (dated by TCRdb to 2017 to 2018). Preparation of the library involved the immunoSEQ multiplex PCR assay. To provide template for TCR sequencing, every sample had RNA extracted and reverse transcribed into cDNA. The clones in this table, taken by TCRdb from immuneACCESS, are in-frame only. Not every clone is retained; where verified, under half of the shortfall comes from an unresolved V gene, and the cause of the rest is unknown. The sample has about 200,000 clones on record, approximately 61% of them singletons. The ten largest clones add up to roughly 0.47% of the sample. In light of the paper, this sample's time point label describes: baseline before oral tofacitinib. The sequences come from CD4+ T cells sorted from blood, collected at week 0. All receptors derive from a human donor with alopecia areata.

The V and J genes are TRBV29-1 and TRBJ2-6; 8 bases fit TRBD1. Germline V gene data show CDR1 as SQVTM and CDR2 as ANQGSEA. Trimming cost V 6 bases and J 6 bases; bases outside gene matches: 4. This CDR3 is 13 amino acids long. CDR3 nucleotides: TGCAGCGTCCGACAGGGGCAGGCCAACGTCCTGACTTTC. Translated, it gives CSVRQGQANVLTF. The complete variable domain, with remaining parts taken from reference TRBV29-1 and TRBJ2-6, reads SAVISQKPSRDICQRGTSLTIQCQVDSQVTMMFWYRQQPGQSLTLIATANQGSEATYESGFVIDKFPISRPNLTFSTLTVSNMSPEDSSIYLCSVRQGQANVLTFGAGSRLTVL.

This clone was detected a few times. The rearrangement links TRBV7-3 to TRBJ1-1; no clear D. The germline V and J ends were trimmed by 6 bases and 2 bases, with 10 bases remaining between them. Germline V gives CDR1 SGHTA, CDR2 FQGTGA. This CDR3 spans 13 amino acids. The CDR3 bases are TGTGCCAGCAGACGGACCCCAAACACTGAAGCTTTCTTT. This encodes CASRRTPNTEAFF.

J is TRBJ2-7 and V is TRBV6-5, with D perhaps given as TRBD1 or TRBD2 (5 bases each). CDR1 and CDR2 from the germline V gene are MNHEY and SVGAGI. CDR3 length equals 12 residues. V lost 8 bases to trimming and J lost 0 bases, with 8 bases between them. The CDR3 here is CASGDRSYEQYF. Written as DNA, the CDR3 is TGTGCCAGCGGGGACCGCTCCTACGAGCAGTACTTC.

This clone has just a few counts. This sequence joins TRBV10-3 and TRBJ2-3; tentatively, D is TRBD1 (6 bases). Deletions cut 7 bases from V and 2 bases from J, with 13 bases between. CDR3 length equals 14 residues. Germline CDR1 is ENHRY and CDR2 is SYGVKD. The CDR3 DNA is TGTGCCATCACTTTATCAGGGGCCACAGATACGCAGTATTTT. This codes for CAITLSGATDTQYF.

V is TRBV5-1 and J is TRBJ2-1; unclear D gene. The CDR3 loop spans 15 amino acids. Trimming cost V 0 bases and J 13 bases, with 20 bases left between them. Per germline, CDR1 SGHRS and CDR2 YFSETQ. The CDR3 reads CASSLDGVGPFHQFF. Here the CDR3 DNA reads TGCGCCAGCAGCTTGGATGGTGTAGGACCTTTCCATCAGTTCTTC.

The V call is TRBV5-1, the J call TRBJ2-1, with 8 nucleotides matching TRBD2. The CDR3 spans 18 residues. Germline trimming cut 7 bases from V and 7 bases from J; bases unmatched to any gene: 22. Germline CDR1 and CDR2: SGHRS and YFSETQ. The CDR3 nucleotides read TGCGCCAGCCCCGGGGGGGAGCGGGAACTTTGGGTTGTGAATGAGCAGTTCTTC. This sequence encodes CASPGGERELWVVNEQFF.

CDR3 nucleotide sequence: TGTGCCAGCAGACCCAGGGGGACCTACACCGGGGAGCTGTTTTTT. Its protein product is CASRPRGTYTGELFF. The V call is TRBV2, the J call TRBJ2-2; 7 nucleotides match TRBD1. The length of the CDR3 is 15 residues. CDR1 is SNHLY and CDR2 is FYNNEI in the germline V gene. The V segment lost 6 bases and the J segment 3 bases; nucleotides outside the gene matches: 7.